A single sample is the source of the 19 T cell receptor beta chains below, sequenced in a study of T cell changes during pregnancy in multiple sclerosis. Only in-frame clones appear in the TCRdb table, and some are missing; sequencing was by immunoSEQ multiplex PCR. The table has around 70,000 clones, 80% to 95% seen once. The sample consisted of peripheral blood, taken in the first trimester of pregnancy. The receptors originated from a female donor in good health, enrolled as a control in a pregnancy study.

This chain connects TRBV2 to TRBJ2-5; 10 bases line up with TRBD2. V lost 3 bases, J lost 2 bases, and 6 bases stayed unmatched. The CDR3 length is 16 residues. Germline V gene sequence: CDR1 SNHLY, CDR2 FYNNEI. The CDR3 nucleotides read TGTGCCAGCAGTGACCGTAGCGGGAGGCCGCAAGAGACCCAGTACTTC. It yields the protein CASSDRSGRPQETQYF. Together with reference TRBV2 and TRBJ2-5, the CDR3 gives the full variable domain: EPEVTQTPSHQVTQMGQEVILRCVPISNHLYFYWYRQILGQKVEFLVSFYNNEISEKSEIFDDQFSVERPDGSNFTLKIRSTKLEDSAMYFCASSDRSGRPQETQYFGPGTRLLVL.

V and J are TRBV5-6 and TRBJ2-1; D gene unclear. Between the trimmed V and J ends, which lost 0 bases and 7 bases, there was a span of 5 bases. The CDR3 covers 12 residues. Germline V CDR1 and CDR2: SGHDT, YYEEEE. The CDR3 reads CASSLDRNEQFF. In nucleotides, the CDR3 is TGTGCCAGCAGCTTGGATCGGAATGAGCAGTTCTTC.

The rearrangement links TRBV19 to TRBJ2-5; 11 bases line up with TRBD1. The V gene's germline CDR1 is LNHDA and CDR2 SQIVND (reference sequence). The ends lost 10 bases at V and 5 bases at J; junction bases unmatched: 15. This CDR3 comprises 16 residues. The CDR3 sequence: CATSRRRDRGEETQYF. The CDR3 DNA reads as TGTGCCACCAGTAGGCGGCGGGACAGGGGGGAGGAGACCCAGTACTTC. The whole variable domain, filled in from reference TRBV19 and TRBJ2-5, reads DGGITQSPKYLFRKEGQNVTLSCEQNLNHDAMYWYRQDPGQGLRLIYYSQIVNDFQKGDIAEGYSVSREKKESFPLTVTSAQKNPTAFYLCATSRRRDRGEETQYFGPGTRLLVL.

This chain joins TRBV2 and TRBJ2-2; D is perhaps TRBD2 (6 bases). The germline CDR1 and CDR2 sequences are SNHLY and FYNNEI. V gave up 8 bases and J gave up 7 bases, with 14 bases separating them. The CDR3 is made up of 13 amino acids. CDR3 coding DNA: TGTGCCAGCTCAGTGGGAGGAGTCGGGGAGCTGTTTTTT. It codes for CASSVGGVGELFF.

This chain connects TRBV12-2 to TRBJ1-3; TRBD1 is taken as the D call from the table, unchecked against the DNA. TRBV12-2 is noted as a pseudogene. The CDR3 sequence is 15 residues long. CDR3 nucleotide sequence: TGTGCAAGTCTCCCAGACAGGGGGCGGGGAAACACCATATATTTT. Its translation is CASLPDRGRGNTIYF.

The J gene is TRBJ2-1, the V gene TRBV5-6, with D perhaps TRBD1 (6 bases). The V end lost 3 bases, the J end lost 4 bases, and 11 bases lay between the germline ends. CDR1 is SGHDT, CDR2 YYEEEE, per germline. This CDR3 contains 14 residues. The CDR3 DNA is TGTGCCAGCAGCTACGGACAGTTGTACAATGAGCAGTTCTTC. Encoded protein: CASSYGQLYNEQFF.

The V gene is TRBV6-5, the J gene TRBJ2-5; 8 bases fit TRBD2. The CDR3 consists of 13 residues. Germline V gene sequence: CDR1 MNHEY, CDR2 SVGAGI. The CDR3 region is CARTSPYQETQYF. CDR3 DNA: TGTGCGCGGACTAGCCCGTACCAAGAGACCCAGTACTTC.

The chain links TRBV2 to TRBJ2-1; D not certain. The germline CDR1 and CDR2 sequences are SNHLY and FYNNEI. Between the trimmed V and J ends, which lost 0 bases and 10 bases, there was a span of 10 bases. The CDR3 consists of 13 residues. CDR3 sequence: CASSEAEAREQFF. DNA for the CDR3: TGTGCCAGCAGTGAAGCTGAAGCGAGGGAGCAGTTCTTC.

The rearrangement uses TRBV2 and TRBJ2-7; 11 bases match TRBD1. The junction had 3 bases not matched to a gene; V was cut back by 2 bases and J by 6 bases. The CDR3 covers 14 residues. CDR1 is SNHLY, CDR2 FYNNEI, per germline. The CDR3 region is CASSERTGGAEQYF. The CDR3 nucleotides read TGTGCCAGCAGTGAAAGGACAGGGGGCGCCGAGCAGTACTTC.

Only a few counts were recorded for this clone. The CDR3 coding sequence is TGTGCCTGGAACCGCCGTAGACAGAGATTGAACACTGAAGCTTTCTTT. Translating gives CAWNRRRQRLNTEAFF. The chain carries TRBV30 and TRBJ1-1; D might be TRBD1 (5 bases). This CDR3 contains 16 residues. In germline, CDR1 is GTSNPN, CDR2 SVGIG (reference sequence). Trimming removed 4 bases at V and 0 bases at J, with 18 bases between.

The V and J genes are TRBV11-2 and TRBJ2-5; maybe TRBD2 (6 bases). The CDR3 runs 15 residues. Trimming removed 5 bases at V and 5 bases at J, with 18 bases between. Per germline, CDR1 SGHAT and CDR2 FQNNGV. CDR3 protein: CASSPGVRVPETQYF. The CDR3 nucleotides read TGTGCCAGCAGCCCGGGGGTGCGGGTCCCGGAGACCCAGTACTTC.

The gene calls are TRBV5-3 and TRBJ2-1; the match to TRBD2 covers 12 bases. Being an ORF, TRBV5-3 has a function that is uncertain. The V segment lost 7 bases and the J segment 6 bases; nucleotides outside the gene matches: 11. This CDR3 is 16 amino acids long. The CDR3 region is CARLAAGTSGFNEQFF. The CDR3 DNA is TGTGCCAGATTGGCTGCCGGGACTAGCGGGTTCAATGAGCAGTTCTTC.

This clone came up a few times. This sequence joins TRBV7-8 and TRBJ1-3; D ambiguous. V lost 1 base to trimming and J lost 2 bases, with 9 bases between them. The V gene's germline CDR1 is SGHVS and CDR2 FQNEAQ. This CDR3 comprises 15 residues. CDR3 amino acids: CASSLGAVTGNTIYF. The CDR3 DNA is TGTGCCAGCAGCTTAGGGGCTGTTACTGGAAACACCATATATTTT.

V gene TRBV2 combines with J gene TRBJ1-1; tentative D call: TRBD1 (5 bases). Trimming cost V 7 bases and J 1 base, with 10 bases left between them. Germline CDR1 is SNHLY and CDR2 is FYNNEI. The CDR3 has 13 residues. CDR3 nucleotide sequence: TGTGCCAGCACTACCACAGGGAACACTGAAGCTTTCTTT. It yields the protein CASTTTGNTEAFF.

This chain uses TRBV7-9 with TRBJ2-1, with 11 bases fitting TRBD2. This CDR3 has 16 amino acids. V shed 4 bases and J 12 bases; nucleotides not matched to a gene: 14. Germline-derived CDR1 and CDR2 are SEHNR and FQNEAQ (reference sequence). The CDR3 spells CASSSEAVLAGAGQFF. The CDR3 region has the DNA TGTGCCAGCAGCTCTGAGGCCGTACTAGCGGGAGCCGGGCAGTTCTTC.

V usage is TRBV7-9 and J usage is TRBJ2-3; 9 bases line up with TRBD1. This CDR3 has 16 residues. CDR1 SEHNR and CDR2 FQNEAQ come from the germline V gene (reference sequence). With 5 bases clipped from V and 3 bases from J, the junction kept 9 bases outside the gene matches. CDR3 DNA sequence: TGTGCCAGCAGCCTCGACAGGGGGACCCCGACAGATACGCAGTATTTT. Protein product: CASSLDRGTPTDTQYF.

The chain is built from TRBV7-9 and TRBJ2-3; 12 bases map to TRBD2. Trimming at V came to 5 bases and at J to 5 bases, leaving 5 bases not matched to a gene. Per germline, CDR1 SEHNR and CDR2 FQNEAQ (reference sequence). The CDR3 runs to 15 residues. The CDR3 sequence: CASSPGLAGLDTQYF. The CDR3 nucleotides are TGTGCCAGCAGCCCAGGACTAGCGGGACTAGATACGCAGTATTTT.

The chain combines TRBV28 with TRBJ1-2, with a tentative D call TRBD1 (5 bases). The germline gives CDR1 MDHEN, CDR2 SYDVKM. V gave up 5 bases and J gave up 6 bases, with 16 bases separating them. This CDR3 has 14 residues. CDR3 nucleotide sequence: TGTGCCAGCAGTAGTGTGGGGCAGGGAAATGGCTACACCTTC. Encoded protein: CASSSVGQGNGYTF.

The J gene is TRBJ1-1, the V gene TRBV7-9; perhaps TRBD1 as D (5 bases). The germline V gene encodes CDR1 SEHNR and CDR2 FQNEAQ (reference sequence). This CDR3 spans 15 amino acids. V was clipped by 0 bases and J by 5 bases, with 13 bases between them. As DNA, the CDR3 is TGTGCCAGCAGCTTAGCCGACATGGGGGGGACTGAAGCTTTCTTT. It is translated as CASSLADMGGTEAFF.